The present entry profiles one TCR beta chain with its context. Original methodology: Counts of nucleated cells, estimated from reference gene primer amplification, were obtained. TCRdb keeps only in-frame clones here, not all; method: immunoSEQ multiplex PCR. The V and J calls and clone size were taken over from that table, and D and trimming were inferred from the DNA. In the table there are about 200,000 clones, around 79% of which are singletons. These data come from a study of blood T cell repertoires in COVID-19. Study-level information: Some COVID-19 samples were acute and others convalescent; all came from the United States, Italy and Spain. PBMCs, B-cell-depleted T cells, or T cells provided the cDNA or gDNA that made up the material.

This TCR was sampled from a man between 45 and 60 years old who had recovered from COVID-19. The sequenced material came from peripheral blood.

CDR3 loop: CASSLQLAGDEQYF. The CDR3 coding sequence is TGTGCCAGCAGCTTGCAACTAGCGGGCGACGAGCAGTACTTC. This sequence joins TRBV5-4 and TRBJ2-7; TRBD2 agrees at 9 bases. CDR1 and CDR2 from the germline V gene are SGHNT and YYREEE (reference sequence). V shed 1 base and J 5 bases; nucleotides not matched to a gene: 4. CDR3 length: 14 amino acids.